The rows below give T cell receptor beta chains drawn from one sample of a study of OX40 agonist ivuxolimab in advanced cancers. Generated by immunoSEQ multiplex PCR, the TCRdb table keeps only in-frame clones and is missing some. The sample includes 84,000 or so clones, 90% to 95% of them seen just once. The source material was CD4+ or CD8+ T cells sorted from blood, sampled in a trial of the OX40 agonist ivuxolimab. Every receptor here comes from an adult with an advanced solid tumor such as melanoma, head and neck, liver or kidney cancer. CDR3s include the opening cysteine and the closing phenylalanine or tryptophan. Each record gives: D gene, CDR3 length, V gene, J gene, clone size, CDR3 protein, CDR3 DNA. A D gene is named only where the DNA matches it firmly. Only part of the rows carry a size: once, few, many, or a class if the clone is expanded.

.	15	TRBV7-8	TRBJ1-1	once	CASSLVGGVGTEAFF	TGTGCCAGCAGCTTAGTGGGGGGCGTCGGAACTGAAGCTTTCTTT
TRBD1	14	TRBV19	TRBJ1-2	.	CASKTPQGPYGYTF	TGTGCCAGCAAGACACCACAGGGGCCCTATGGCTACACCTTC
.	16	TRBV5-1	TRBJ2-5	.	CASSLGVWGARETQYF	TGCGCCAGCAGCTTGGGAGTGTGGGGTGCCAGAGAGACCCAGTACTTC
.	15	TRBV19	TRBJ1-3	.	CASSIEGRSGNTIYF	TGTGCCAGTAGTATCGAGGGGAGATCTGGAAACACCATATATTTT
.	12	TRBV28	TRBJ1-1	.	CASSLPTTEAFF	TGTGCCAGCAGTTTACCTACAACTGAAGCTTTCTTT
TRBD2	16	TRBV10-3	TRBJ2-7	.	CAISEVRGGSSYEQYF	TGTGCCATCAGTGAAGTCCGGGGGGGGAGCTCCTACGAGCAGTACTTC
.	15	TRBV28	TRBJ2-6	.	CASSSRLSGANVLTF	TGTGCCAGCAGTTCGAGGTTATCTGGGGCCAACGTCCTGACTTTC
TRBD1	16	TRBV27	TRBJ2-1	.	CASNTPTGSFYNEQFF	TGTGCCAGCAATACACCGACAGGGTCCTTCTACAATGAGCAGTTCTTC
TRBD2	16	TRBV6-5	TRBJ2-2	.	CASSYRGGRGTGELFF	TGTGCCAGCAGTTACCGGGGGGGCCGTGGCACCGGGGAGCTGTTTTTT
.	16	TRBV7-6	TRBJ2-5	once	CASSLGGRHGQETQYF	TGTGCCAGCAGCTTAGGGGGAAGACACGGCCAAGAGACCCAGTACTTC
.	15	TRBV5-1	TRBJ2-3	.	CASSFLGLPTDTQYF	TGCGCCAGCAGCTTTCTAGGACTCCCCACAGATACGCAGTATTTT
.	16	TRBV7-2	TRBJ2-1	.	CASSFPSGELDNEQFF	TGTGCCAGCAGCTTCCCCTCGGGGGAGTTAGACAATGAGCAGTTCTTC
TRBD2	14	TRBV10-3	TRBJ2-1	.	CAISGLAEYNEQFF	TGTGCCATCTCGGGACTAGCGGAATACAATGAGCAGTTCTTC
TRBD2	15	TRBV6-5	TRBJ2-3	.	CASSSQGGVPDTQYF	TGTGCCAGCAGTTCTCAGGGAGGGGTGCCAGATACGCAGTATTTT
.	15	TRBV11-2	TRBJ2-7	.	CASSSPGRALYEQYF	TGTGCCAGCAGCTCCCCGGGTAGGGCCCTCTACGAGCAGTACTTC
.	11	TRBV11-3	TRBJ2-5	.	CASSLKETQYF	TGTGCCAGCAGCTTAAAAGAGACCCAGTACTTC
.	15	TRBV4-2	TRBJ1-5	.	CASSLGGGPNQPQHF	TGTGCCAGCAGCTTGGGAGGGGGGCCCAATCAGCCCCAGCATTTT
.	16	TRBV27	TRBJ1-5	.	CASSTRGAYSNQPQHF	TGTGCCAGCAGTACCCGTGGGGCCTATAGCAATCAGCCCCAGCATTTT
.	15	TRBV18	TRBJ2-2	.	CASAIQGANTGELFF	TGTGCCAGCGCGATCCAGGGCGCGAACACCGGGGAGCTGTTTTTT
.	12	TRBV21-1	TRBJ2-1	few	CASSKTYNEQFF	TGTGCCAGCAGCAAAACCTACAATGAGCAGTTCTTC
.	17	TRBV4-1	TRBJ1-5	.	CASSPGLDEGGNQPQHF	TGCGCCAGCAGCCCGGGACTGGATGAAGGGGGCAATCAGCCCCAGCATTTT
TRBD1	15	TRBV28	TRBJ2-5	.	CASSQYRGVRETQYF	TGTGCCAGCAGTCAATACAGGGGAGTGCGGGAGACCCAGTACTTC
TRBD2	17	TRBV9	TRBJ2-2	.	CASSYGRTSGVEEELFF	TGTGCCAGCAGCTACGGCCGGACTAGCGGGGTTGAGGAGGAGCTGTTTTTT
.	16	TRBV6-5	TRBJ2-3	.	CASSYPPGGTSDTQYF	TGTGCCAGCAGTTACCCGCCTGGGGGGACCTCAGATACGCAGTATTTT
.	15	TRBV19	TRBJ2-3	.	CASSPMGFSTDTQYF	TGTGCCAGTAGCCCAATGGGTTTTAGCACAGATACGCAGTATTTT
TRBD1	16	TRBV11-2	TRBJ1-3	once	CASSFGTQGVRNTIYF	TGTGCCAGCAGCTTCGGAACCCAGGGGGTTCGAAACACCATATATTTT
.	16	TRBV5-1	TRBJ2-1	.	CASSLDLTSSYNEQFF	TGCGCCAGCAGCTTGGATTTGACGAGCTCCTACAATGAGCAGTTCTTC
.	15	TRBV19	TRBJ1-5	.	CASSIVSQGNQPQHF	TGTGCCAGTAGTATAGTAAGCCAGGGGAATCAGCCCCAGCATTTT
.	12	TRBV29-1	TRBJ2-3	.	CSVVGQSDTQYF	TGCAGCGTTGTGGGGCAATCCGATACGCAGTATTTT
.	14	TRBV11-3	TRBJ1-4	.	CASSFGTVNEKLFF	TGTGCCAGCAGCTTTGGGACGGTTAATGAAAAACTGTTTTTT
.	15	TRBV19	TRBJ1-6	.	CASSTDSSRNSPLHF	TGTGCCAGTAGTACCGACTCGTCGAGGAATTCACCCCTCCACTTT